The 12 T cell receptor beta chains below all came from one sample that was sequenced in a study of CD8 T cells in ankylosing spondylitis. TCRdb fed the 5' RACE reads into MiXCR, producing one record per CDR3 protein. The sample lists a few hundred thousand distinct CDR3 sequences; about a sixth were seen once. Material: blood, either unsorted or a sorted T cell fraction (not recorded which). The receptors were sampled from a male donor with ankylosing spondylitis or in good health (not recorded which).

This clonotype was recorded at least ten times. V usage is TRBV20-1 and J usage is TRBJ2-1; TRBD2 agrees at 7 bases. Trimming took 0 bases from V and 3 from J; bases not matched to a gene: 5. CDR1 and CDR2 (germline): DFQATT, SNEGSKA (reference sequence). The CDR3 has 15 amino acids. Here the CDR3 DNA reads TGCAGTGCTAGAGATATGACTAGCAGCTACAATGAGCAGTTCTTC. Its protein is CSARDMTSSYNEQFF.

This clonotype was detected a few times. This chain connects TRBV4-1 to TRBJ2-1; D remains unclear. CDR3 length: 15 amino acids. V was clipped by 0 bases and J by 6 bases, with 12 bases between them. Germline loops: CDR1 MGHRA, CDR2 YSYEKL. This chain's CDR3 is CASSQDIGGLNEQFF. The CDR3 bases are TGCGCCAGCAGCCAAGATATCGGCGGCCTCAATGAGCAGTTCTTC.

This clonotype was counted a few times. The CDR3 coding sequence is TGCAGCGCCGTCACAGGTCCACACACCGGGGAGCTGTTTTTT. Translating it yields CSAVTGPHTGELFF. This chain joins TRBV29-1 and TRBJ2-2; the D gene is possibly TRBD1 (5 bases). The ends were cut back, 7 bases at V and 3 bases at J, with 15 bases in the middle. The CDR3 runs 14 residues. Per the germline V gene, CDR1 is SQVTM and CDR2 is ANQGSEA.

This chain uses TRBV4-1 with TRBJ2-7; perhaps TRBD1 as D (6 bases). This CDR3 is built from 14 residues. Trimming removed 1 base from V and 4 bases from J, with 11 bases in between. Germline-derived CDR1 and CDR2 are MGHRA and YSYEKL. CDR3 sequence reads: CASSQVQGLYEQYF. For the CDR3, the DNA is TGCGCCAGCAGCCAAGTTCAGGGGTTATACGAGCAGTACTTC.

CDR3 sequence: CASSYPLTETSTDTQYF. The CDR3 DNA reads as TGTGCCAGCAGCTACCCCCTGACGGAAACTAGCACAGATACGCAGTATTTT. The chain has TRBV5-6 and TRBJ2-3; no clear D gene. The length of the CDR3 is 17 residues. V was cut by 3 bases and J by 0 bases, with 17 bases left in between. The V gene's germline CDR1 is SGHDT and CDR2 YYEEEE.

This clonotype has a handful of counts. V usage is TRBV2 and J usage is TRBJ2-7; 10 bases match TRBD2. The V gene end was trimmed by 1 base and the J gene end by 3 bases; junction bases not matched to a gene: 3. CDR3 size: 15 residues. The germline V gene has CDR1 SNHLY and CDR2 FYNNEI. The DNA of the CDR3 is TGTGCCAGCAGTGAAGGTAGCGGGAGGAACTACGAGCAGTACTTC. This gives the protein CASSEGSGRNYEQYF.

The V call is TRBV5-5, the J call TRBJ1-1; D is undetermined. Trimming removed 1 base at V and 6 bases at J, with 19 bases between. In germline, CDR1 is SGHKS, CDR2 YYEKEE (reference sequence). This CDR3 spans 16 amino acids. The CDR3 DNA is TGTGCCAGCAGCTTGAGGGTCCAGGAGAGGGTCTCTGAAGCTTTCTTT. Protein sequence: CASSLRVQERVSEAFF.

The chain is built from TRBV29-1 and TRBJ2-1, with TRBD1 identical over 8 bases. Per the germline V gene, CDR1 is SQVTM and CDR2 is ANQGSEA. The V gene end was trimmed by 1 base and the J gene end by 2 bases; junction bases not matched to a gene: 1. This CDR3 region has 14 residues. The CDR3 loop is CSVEGTGTYNEQFF. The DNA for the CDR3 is TGCAGCGTTGAAGGGACAGGGACCTACAATGAGCAGTTCTTC.

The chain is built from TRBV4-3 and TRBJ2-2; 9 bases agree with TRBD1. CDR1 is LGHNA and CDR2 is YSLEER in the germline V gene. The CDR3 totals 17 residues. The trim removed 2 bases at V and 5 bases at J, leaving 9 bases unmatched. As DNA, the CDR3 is TGCGCCAGCAGCCAACAAGCACAGGGGGCGCGGACCGGGGAGCTGTTTTTT. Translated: CASSQQAQGARTGELFF.

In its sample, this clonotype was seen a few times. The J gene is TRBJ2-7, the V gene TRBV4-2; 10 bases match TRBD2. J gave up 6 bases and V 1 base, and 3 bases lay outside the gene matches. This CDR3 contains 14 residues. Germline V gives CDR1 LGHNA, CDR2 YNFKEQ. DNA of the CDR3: TGTGCCAGCAGCCAAGGGACTAGCGGCCCCGAGCAGTACTTC. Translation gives CASSQGTSGPEQYF.

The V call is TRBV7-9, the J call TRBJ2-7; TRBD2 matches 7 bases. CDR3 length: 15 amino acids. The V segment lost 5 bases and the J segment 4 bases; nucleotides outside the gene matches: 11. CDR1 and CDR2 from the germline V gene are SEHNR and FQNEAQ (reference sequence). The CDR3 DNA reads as TGTGCCAGCAGCCACATATCTAGCGGAAGTTACGAGCAGTACTTC. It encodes CASSHISSGSYEQYF.

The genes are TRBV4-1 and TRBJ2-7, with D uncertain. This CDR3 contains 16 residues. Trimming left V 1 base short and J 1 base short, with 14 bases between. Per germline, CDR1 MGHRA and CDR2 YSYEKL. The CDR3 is CASSQGPPDGSYEQYF. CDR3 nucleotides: TGCGCCAGCAGCCAAGGACCCCCTGACGGTTCCTACGAGCAGTACTTC.